This TCR beta chain was identified in a study of beta chain features in type 1 diabetes. Isolated RNA was reverse transcribed in full, so expressed TCRB transcripts were sequenced. Some clones are missing from TCRdb's copy, which holds only in-frame ones; the method was immunoSEQ multiplex PCR. This sample yields fewer than 550,000 clones, of which 9.5% to 12% are seen a single time; over 0.04% belongs to the top ten. Study-level findings and limits: Sampled from patients, naive, central memory and Treg TCRB repertoires appeared more similar than those sampled from healthy donors.

Germline loops: CDR1 SGHTA, CDR2 FQGNSA. The CDR3 covers 15 residues. V dropped 5 bases and J dropped 4; count of bases not matched to a gene: 5. Comments on this clone: Antigen unknown.

V and J are TRBV7-2 and TRBJ2-4, with 10 bases aligning to TRBD2. The receptor was derived from a young woman in good health. The sequenced material came from naive CD4+ T cells from blood. CDR3 coding DNA: TGTGCCAGCAGCCTAGAACTAGCGGGGAAAAACATTCAGTACTTC. It is translated as CASSLELAGKNIQYF.